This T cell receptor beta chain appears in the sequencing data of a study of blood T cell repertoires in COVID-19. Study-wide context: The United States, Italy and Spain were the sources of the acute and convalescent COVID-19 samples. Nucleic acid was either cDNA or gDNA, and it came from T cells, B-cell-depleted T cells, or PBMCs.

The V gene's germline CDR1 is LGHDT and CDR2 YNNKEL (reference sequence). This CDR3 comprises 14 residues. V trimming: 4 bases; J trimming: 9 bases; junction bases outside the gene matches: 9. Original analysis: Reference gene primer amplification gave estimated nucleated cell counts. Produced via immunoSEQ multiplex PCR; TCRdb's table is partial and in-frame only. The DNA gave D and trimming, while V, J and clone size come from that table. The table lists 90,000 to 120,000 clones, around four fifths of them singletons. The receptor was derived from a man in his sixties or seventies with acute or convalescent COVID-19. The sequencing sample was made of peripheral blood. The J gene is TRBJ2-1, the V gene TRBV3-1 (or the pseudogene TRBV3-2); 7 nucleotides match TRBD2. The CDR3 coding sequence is TGTGCCAGCAGCCTGTCCCGGGACTATTCTGAGCAGTTCTTC. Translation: CASSLSRDYSEQFF.